The subject of this entry is one TCR beta chain. Its matching antigen is unknown. Per individual, the PBMC samples numbered at least one pre-ART and at least two post-ART. Specimens retained about 0.85-11 million cryopreserved PBMC preceding DNA extraction. The sample is drawn from a study of long-term antiretroviral therapy in people with HIV. Study findings and constraints: Collection of the blood, which took place between 2004 and 2017, possibly occurred under older ART regimens.

Running of the v3.0 immunoSEQ assay took place at survey level. The study targeted roughly 40,000-50,000 T-cell genomes per sample in sequencing. Repertoires were generated with immunoSEQ multiplex PCR, while TCRdb's copy carries only in-frame clones and drops some. The table lists tens of thousands of clones, approximately 86% of them singletons. Germline CDR1 and CDR2: ENHRY and SYGVKD. This CDR3 has 15 amino acids. Trimming removed 3 bases from V and 2 bases from J; junction bases left unmatched: 4. The sequence came from a woman under 30 with HIV. Material: unsorted PBMCs, obtained just before starting antiretroviral therapy. The chain employs TRBV10-3 and TRBJ1-3; TRBD1 agrees at 7 bases. CDR3 amino acids: CAISDGRGTGNTIYF. CDR3 bases: TGTGCCATCAGTGACGGCAGGGGGACTGGAAACACCATATATTTT.